The TCR beta chain under discussion was sequenced for a study of blood T cell repertoires in COVID-19. Study-wide background: COVID-19 samples, acute and convalescent, were from the United States, Italy and Spain. In each case, the material was cDNA or gDNA derived from T cells, B-cell-depleted T cells, or PBMCs.

V was pared by 2 bases and J by 7 bases, with 5 bases between. The CDR3 spans 11 residues. Germline CDR1 reads SEHNR; CDR2 reads FQNEAQ (reference sequence). Per the original data handling: Nucleated cell counts were estimated from reference gene primer amplification. Sequencing used immunoSEQ multiplex PCR; TCRdb keeps in-frame clones, though not all of them. The D gene and trimming were derived from the DNA, and the V and J assignments and clone size from that table. Of 180,000 or so clones in the sample, around 86% were seen once. The genes are TRBV7-9 and TRBJ1-1; D is perhaps TRBD1 (5 bases). The specimen was peripheral blood. The TCR was taken from a man aged 55-75 years with acute or convalescent COVID-19. Here the CDR3 DNA reads TGTGCCAGCAGCTTACAGGGTGAAGCTTTCTTT. Translated, it gives CASSLQGEAFF.